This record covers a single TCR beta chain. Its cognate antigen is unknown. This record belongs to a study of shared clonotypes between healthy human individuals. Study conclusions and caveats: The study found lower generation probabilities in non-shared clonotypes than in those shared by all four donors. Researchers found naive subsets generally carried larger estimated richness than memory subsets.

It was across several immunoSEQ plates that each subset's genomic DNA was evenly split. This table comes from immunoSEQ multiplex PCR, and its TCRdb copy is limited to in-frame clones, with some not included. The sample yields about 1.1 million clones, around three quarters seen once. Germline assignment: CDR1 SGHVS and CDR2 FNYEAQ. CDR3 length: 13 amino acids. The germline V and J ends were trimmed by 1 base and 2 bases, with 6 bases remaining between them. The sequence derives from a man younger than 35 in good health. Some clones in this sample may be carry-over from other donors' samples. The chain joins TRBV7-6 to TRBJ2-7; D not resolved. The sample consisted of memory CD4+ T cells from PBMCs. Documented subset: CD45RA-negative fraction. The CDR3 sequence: CASSLGVPYEQYF. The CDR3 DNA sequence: TGTGCCAGCAGCTTAGGAGTTCCCTACGAGCAGTACTTC. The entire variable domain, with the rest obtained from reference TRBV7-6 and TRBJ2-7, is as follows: GAGVSQSPRYKVTKRGQDVALRCDPISGHVSLYWYRQALGQGPEFLTYFNYEAQQDKSGLPNDRFSAERPEGSISTLTIQRTEQRDSAMYRCASSLGVPYEQYFGPGTRLTVT.